These 3 T cell receptor beta chains originate from one sample sequenced in a study of beta chain features in type 1 diabetes. The entirety of the isolated RNA underwent reverse transcription, so expressed TCRB transcripts were sequenced. Some clones are missing from TCRdb's copy, which holds only in-frame ones; the method was immunoSEQ multiplex PCR. The sample yields fewer than 650,000 clones, less than 20% seen once. Sequenced input: naive CD4+ T cells from blood. The receptors were sampled from a man between 18 and 29 years old in good health.

This clone turned up a few times. Other DNA sequences in the same sample also yield this CDR3. Written as DNA, the CDR3 is TGTGCCAGCAGCGTAGATGGGTATGGCTACACCTTC. Its translation is CASSVDGYGYTF. V is TRBV9 and J is TRBJ1-2; D not certain. Germline V CDR1 and CDR2: SGDLS, YYNGEE. The CDR3 length is 12 residues. Trimming left V 0 bases short and J 5 bases short, with 5 bases between.

This rearrangement joins TRBV28 to TRBJ2-3, with D perhaps matching TRBD2 (6 bases). Per germline, CDR1 MDHEN and CDR2 SYDVKM. This CDR3 is 14 amino acids long. The V end lost 7 bases, the J end lost 3 bases, and 14 bases lay between the germline ends. The CDR3 DNA is TGTGCCAGCAACTTAGGAGGGAGTACAGATACGCAGTATTTT. Encoded protein: CASNLGGSTDTQYF.

The sample holds a few counts of this clone. The chain couples TRBV11-2 to TRBJ2-7; unclear D gene. Trimming took off 1 base at V and 2 bases at J, with 9 bases between the two ends. The CDR3 consists of 14 residues. Germline CDR1 and CDR2: SGHAT and FQNNGV. The chain's CDR3 is CASSLGPEAYEQYF. CDR3 DNA: TGTGCCAGCAGCTTAGGCCCCGAGGCCTACGAGCAGTACTTC.